This record covers a single T cell receptor beta chain. No cognate antigen has been identified for it. Nothing much larger sits one base from this clone, and base qualities are not available. The germline V gene (reference sequence) gives CDR1 as LNHDA and CDR2 as SQIVND. Inclusive of the bounding cysteine and phenylalanine, the CDR3 is 13 residues long. Only the CDR3 DNA is retained, 39 bases long and in frame from the first base. V is pared back by 6 bases and J by 1 base, with 10 bases lying between the germline termini. The CDR3 regions of human TCRbeta chains were analyzed by immunosequencing. Under the source paper's analysis protocol: TCRs in the repertoires were matched against a reference library of SARS-CoV-2-specific TCRs that had been generated with the MIRA antigen-specificity platform. Breadth was defined as the fraction of unique TCRs that were SARS-CoV-2-associated, and depth was defined as the fraction of total T cells that were SARS-CoV-2-associated. Using the MIRA data, each spike-specific TCR was assigned both to the spike region to which the TCR was reactive and to a CD4 or CD8 class. Log10-transformed breadth and depth values were compared by one-way ANOVA with Sidak's multiple comparisons tests. Entries here come from immuneACCESS through TCRdb and include only in-frame sequences with V and J called. Some clones fail to appear in such tables; in the studies checked, an unresolved V gene covers under half of the shortfall, and the cause of the remainder is unknown. V and J calls and clone size are given by that table; D and trimming were obtained from the DNA. This sample is represented by 90,000 to 100,000 clones; roughly 85% of them were singletons. The biggest ten clones account for 4.5% of the sample.

The data derive from a study of T cell responses to AZD1222 COVID-19 vaccine (dated by TCRdb to the early 2020s). Looking at the study overall: A total of 233 trial participants underwent TCR sequencing, of whom more than 200 had received two doses of AZD1222 and roughly 26 had received two doses of the MenACWY control vaccine. Trial participants were enrolled into age subgroups of 18-55, 56-69 and 70-plus years, which contained roughly 140, 27 and 60 TCR-sequenced participants, respectively. Points the paper makes about the study in general: The 56-69-year group was small, and its depth increase did not reach significance, likely because of low power. CD4 TCRs associated with the vaccine covered the entire spike protein, and the dominant responses were in regions 160-218 and 743-854. A significant rise in spike-specific TCR breadth and depth was observed after two AZD1222 doses relative to day 0 and relative to MenACWY recipients. Reportedly, close to half of the unique spike-specific TCRs recognized epitopes lying outside the regions that are mutated in the B.1.351 and B.1.1.7 variants. Most participants were white British and females outnumbered males, and the authors suggested that clonal diversity may have been underestimated. No day 14 peak-response samples were available, so repertoires were characterized only after the peak T cell response. Only a handful of AZD1222 recipients were SARS-CoV-2 seropositive at baseline, limiting conclusions about previously exposed vaccinees.

Reading the label with the study, this specimen's time point is: about 28 days (+/-7) after the second vaccine dose. AZD1222 recipients given second doses at about 4 weeks or at about 12 weeks were pooled, since spike-specific TCR depth and breadth were not found to differ between the two schedules. The vaccinee samples were drawn from two UK trials, COV001 and COV002, one of which was a single-blind randomized controlled phase 2/3 trial testing AZD1222 (ChAdOx1 nCoV-19) in healthy adults. For TCRbeta chain sequencing, PBMC samples from trial participants were taken at day 0 and at day 28 after the second dose.

Here the sequenced sample was peripheral blood, taken 28 days after the second AZD1222 dose. The TCR comes from an adult who received the AZD1222 COVID-19 vaccine. The chain couples TRBV19 to TRBJ2-7; the D segment could be TRBD2, given 6 matching bases. In nucleotides, the sequence is TGTGCCAGTAGACGGGCGGGATCCTACGAGCAGTACTTC. Its protein is CASRRAGSYEQYF.